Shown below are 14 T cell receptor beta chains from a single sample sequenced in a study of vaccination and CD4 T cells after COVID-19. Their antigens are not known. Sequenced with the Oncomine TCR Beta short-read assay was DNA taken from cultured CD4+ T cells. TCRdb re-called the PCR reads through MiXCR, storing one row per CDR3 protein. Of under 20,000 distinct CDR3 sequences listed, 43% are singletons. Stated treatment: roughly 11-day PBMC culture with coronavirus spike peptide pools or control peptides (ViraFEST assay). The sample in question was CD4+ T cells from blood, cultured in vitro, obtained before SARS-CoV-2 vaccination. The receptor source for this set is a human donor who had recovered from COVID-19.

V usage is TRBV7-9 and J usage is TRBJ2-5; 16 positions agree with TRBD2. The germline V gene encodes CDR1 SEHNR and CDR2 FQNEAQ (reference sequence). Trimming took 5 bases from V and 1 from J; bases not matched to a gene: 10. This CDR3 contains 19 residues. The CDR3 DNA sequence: TGTGCCAGCAGCCGGAGGCTTGGGACTAGCGGGAGGGGCCAAGAGACCCAGTACTTC. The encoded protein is CASSRRLGTSGRGQETQYF.

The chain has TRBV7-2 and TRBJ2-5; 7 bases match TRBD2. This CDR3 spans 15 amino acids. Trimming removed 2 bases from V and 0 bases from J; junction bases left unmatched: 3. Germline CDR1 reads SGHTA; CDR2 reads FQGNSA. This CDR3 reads CASSLSGVYQETQYF. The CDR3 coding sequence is TGTGCCAGCAGCTTAAGCGGGGTGTACCAAGAGACCCAGTACTTC.

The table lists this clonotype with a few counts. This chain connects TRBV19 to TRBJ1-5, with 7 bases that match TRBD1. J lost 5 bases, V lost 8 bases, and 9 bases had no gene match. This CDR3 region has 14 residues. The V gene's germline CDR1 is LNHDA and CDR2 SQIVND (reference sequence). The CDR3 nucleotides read TGTGCCAGTTCGCCGACAGGGCAATATCAGCCCCAGCATTTT. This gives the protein CASSPTGQYQPQHF.

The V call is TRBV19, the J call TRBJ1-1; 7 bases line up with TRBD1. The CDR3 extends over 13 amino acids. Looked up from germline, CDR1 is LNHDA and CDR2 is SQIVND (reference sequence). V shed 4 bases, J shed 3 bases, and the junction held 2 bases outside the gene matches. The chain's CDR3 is CASSRQGDTEAFF. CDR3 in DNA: TGTGCCAGTAGTAGGCAGGGGGACACTGAAGCTTTCTTT. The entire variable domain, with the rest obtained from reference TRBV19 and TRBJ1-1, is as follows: DGGITQSPKYLFRKEGQNVTLSCEQNLNHDAMYWYRQDPGQGLRLIYYSQIVNDFQKGDIAEGYSVSREKKESFPLTVTSAQKNPTAFYLCASSRQGDTEAFFGQGTRLTVV.

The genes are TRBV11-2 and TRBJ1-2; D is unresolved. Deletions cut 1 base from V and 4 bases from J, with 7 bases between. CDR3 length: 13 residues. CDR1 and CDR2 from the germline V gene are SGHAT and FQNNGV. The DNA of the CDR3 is TGTGCCAGCAGCTTAGCAAGCACCTATGGCTACACCTTC. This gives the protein CASSLASTYGYTF.

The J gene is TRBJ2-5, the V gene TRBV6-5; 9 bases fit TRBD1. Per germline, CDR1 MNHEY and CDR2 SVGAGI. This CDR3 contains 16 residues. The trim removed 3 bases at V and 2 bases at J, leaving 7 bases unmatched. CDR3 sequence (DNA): TGTGCCAGCAGTTATCCCCGACAGGGGGGACAAGAGACCCAGTACTTC. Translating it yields CASSYPRQGGQETQYF.

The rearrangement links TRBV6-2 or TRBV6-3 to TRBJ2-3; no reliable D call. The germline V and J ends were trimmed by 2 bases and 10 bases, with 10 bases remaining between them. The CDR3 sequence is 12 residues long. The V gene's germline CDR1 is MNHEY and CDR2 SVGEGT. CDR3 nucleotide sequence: TGTGCCAGCAGTTACAGCCTTTTTCCGCAGTATTTT. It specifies CASSYSLFPQYF.

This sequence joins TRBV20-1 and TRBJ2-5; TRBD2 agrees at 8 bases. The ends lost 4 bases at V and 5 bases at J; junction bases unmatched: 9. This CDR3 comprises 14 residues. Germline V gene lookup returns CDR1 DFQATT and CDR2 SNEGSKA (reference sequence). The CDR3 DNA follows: TGCAGTGCTAACCTAGCGGGTTGGGGGGAGACCCAGTACTTC. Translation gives CSANLAGWGETQYF.

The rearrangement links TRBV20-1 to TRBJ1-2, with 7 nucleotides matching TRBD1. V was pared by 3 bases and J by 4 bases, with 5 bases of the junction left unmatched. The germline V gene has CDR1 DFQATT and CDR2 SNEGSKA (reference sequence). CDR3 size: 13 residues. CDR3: CSARETGSYGYTF. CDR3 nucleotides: TGCAGTGCTAGGGAGACAGGGAGCTATGGCTACACCTTC.

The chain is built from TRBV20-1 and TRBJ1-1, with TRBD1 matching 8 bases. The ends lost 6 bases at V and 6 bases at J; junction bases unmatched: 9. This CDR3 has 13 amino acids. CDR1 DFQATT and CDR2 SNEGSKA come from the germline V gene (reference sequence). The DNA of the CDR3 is TGCAGTGCAATACAGGGGGTAAGAGCTGAAGCTTTCTTT. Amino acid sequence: CSAIQGVRAEAFF.

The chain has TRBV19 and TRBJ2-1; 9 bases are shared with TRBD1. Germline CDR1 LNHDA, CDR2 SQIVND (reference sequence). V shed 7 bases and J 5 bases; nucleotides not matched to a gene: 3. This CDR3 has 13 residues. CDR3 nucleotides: TGTGCCAGTACCAGGACAGGGGACAATGAGCAGTTCTTC. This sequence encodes CASTRTGDNEQFF.

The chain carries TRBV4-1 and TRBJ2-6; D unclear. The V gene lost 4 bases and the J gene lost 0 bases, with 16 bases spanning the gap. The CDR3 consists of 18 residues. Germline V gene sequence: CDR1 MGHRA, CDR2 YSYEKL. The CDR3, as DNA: TGCGCCAGCAGCCCCACTGCACCAGAGAGCTCTGGGGCCAACGTCCTGACTTTC. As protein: CASSPTAPESSGANVLTF.

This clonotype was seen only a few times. CDR3 loop: CSAGVTGGAMEGYTF. The CDR3 DNA reads as TGCAGTGCTGGGGTTACAGGGGGCGCGATGGAGGGCTACACCTTC. This sequence joins TRBV20-1 and TRBJ1-2, with 9 positions matching TRBD1. Per germline, CDR1 DFQATT and CDR2 SNEGSKA (reference sequence). The CDR3 covers 15 residues. With V trimmed by 5 bases and J by 8 bases, 15 bases remained unmatched.

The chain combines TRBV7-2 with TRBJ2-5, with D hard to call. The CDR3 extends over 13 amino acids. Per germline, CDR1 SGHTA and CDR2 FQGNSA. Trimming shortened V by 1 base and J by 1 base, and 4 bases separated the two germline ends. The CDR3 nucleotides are TGTGCCAGCAGCTTAGAGGTCCAAGAGACCCAGTACTTC. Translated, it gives CASSLEVQETQYF.